This T cell receptor beta chain came from a study of shared clonotypes between healthy human individuals. The study, taken as a whole, reports: The represented genetic and exposure-history diversity was limited by the small number of donors. The generation probabilities recorded for non-shared clonotypes fell below those of clonotypes shared by all four donors.

Each subset's genomic DNA was split evenly across several immunoSEQ plates. Sequenced by immunoSEQ multiplex PCR; TCRdb stores in-frame clones only, minus some. The repertoire has around 990,000 clones, about 80% of them found once; the top ten carry approximately 0.95%. Turning to this clone: Its cognate antigen is unknown.

V was pared by 3 bases and J by 6 bases, with 10 bases between. This CDR3 is built from 13 residues. The investigators split CD4+ cells into a CD45RA+ naive subset and a CD45RA-negative memory subset. J is TRBJ1-5 and V is TRBV5-7, with D unclear. TRBV5-7 is reported as an ORF; its role is uncertain. Sequencing used memory CD4+ T cells from PBMCs. The sample's subset: CD45RA-negative fraction. The receptor was isolated from a man aged 18 to 29 in good health. Some clones in this sample may be carry-over from other donors' samples. CDR3 coding DNA: TGTGCCAGCAGCTGTAAGACCGGTCAGCCCCAGCATTTT. Translation gives CASSCKTGQPQHF.